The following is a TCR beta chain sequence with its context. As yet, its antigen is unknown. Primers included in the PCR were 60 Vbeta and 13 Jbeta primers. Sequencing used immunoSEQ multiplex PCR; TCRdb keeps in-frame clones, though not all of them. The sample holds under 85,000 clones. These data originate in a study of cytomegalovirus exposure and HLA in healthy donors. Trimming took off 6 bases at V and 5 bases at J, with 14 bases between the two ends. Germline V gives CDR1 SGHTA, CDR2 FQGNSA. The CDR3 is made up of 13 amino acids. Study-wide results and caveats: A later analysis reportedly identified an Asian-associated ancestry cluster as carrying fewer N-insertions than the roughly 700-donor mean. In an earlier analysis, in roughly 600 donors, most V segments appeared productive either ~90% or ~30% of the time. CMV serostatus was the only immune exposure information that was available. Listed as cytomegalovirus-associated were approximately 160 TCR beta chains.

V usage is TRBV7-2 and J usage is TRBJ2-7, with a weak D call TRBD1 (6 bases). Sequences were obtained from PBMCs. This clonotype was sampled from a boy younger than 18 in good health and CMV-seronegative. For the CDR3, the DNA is TGTGCCAGCAGTCGTCCAGGGGCCAACGAGCAGTACTTC. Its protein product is CASSRPGANEQYF.